This T cell receptor beta chain is drawn from a study of patients and donors after allogeneic stem cell transplantation. The CDR3 is 15 residues long. Germline CDR1 and CDR2: MNHNS and SASEGT. J lost 6 bases, V lost 6 bases, and 9 bases had no gene match. TCRdb processed the RT-PCR reads anew with MiXCR; each CDR3 protein has one entry. The sample contains about 87,000 distinct CDR3 sequences, approximately 5% of which appear only once. This clonotype was counted ten times or more. Sequenced: blood, either unsorted or a sorted T cell fraction (not recorded which). This TCR derives from a human donor who was either an allogeneic HSCT recipient or a stem cell or donor lymphocyte infusion donor (not recorded which). It is not recorded whose cells these are; they may come from a transplant donor. The rearrangement links TRBV6-1 to TRBJ2-2; 8 bases line up with TRBD2. The CDR3, as DNA: TGTGCCAGCAGACCCCGCCGGGGGGGCCCCGGGGAGCTGTTTTTT. Its protein product is CASRPRRGGPGELFF.